The 7 T cell receptor beta chains below all came from one sample that was sequenced in a study of early T cells in non-severe SARS-CoV-2 infection. TCRdb re-derived calls from the 5' RACE reads in MiXCR, one entry per CDR3 protein. The table has roughly 28,000 distinct CDR3 sequences, about 5% seen once. The specimen sequenced was whole blood. The receptors shown here come from an adult who was a healthcare worker with PCR-confirmed SARS-CoV-2 infection or an uninfected control (not recorded which).

V is TRBV20-1 and J is TRBJ2-1, with D unclear. This CDR3 has 17 residues. Trimming cost V 4 bases and J 6 bases, with 25 bases left between them. The V gene's germline CDR1 is DFQATT and CDR2 SNEGSKA (reference sequence). The CDR3 nucleotides are TGCAGTGCTACCCTGGGGATTCGAGACTTTTTCCGCAATGAGCAGTTCTTC. Its protein product is CSATLGIRDFFRNEQFF.

This clonotype occurred many times. The chain couples TRBV6-2 or TRBV6-3 to TRBJ2-2; 12 nucleotides match TRBD2. Unmatched junction bases numbered 3, after V lost 6 bases and J lost 4 bases. Germline lookup yields CDR1 MNHEY and CDR2 SVGEGT. The CDR3 loop spans 15 amino acids. The CDR3 bases are TGTGCCAGCAGCCCGGGACTAGCGGGCACCGGGGAGCTGTTTTTT. It encodes CASSPGLAGTGELFF.

The chain combines TRBV5-1 with TRBJ1-1, with D possibly TRBD1 on 6 matching bases. The germline V gene encodes CDR1 SGHRS and CDR2 YFSETQ. The CDR3 extends over 14 amino acids. Trimming took 0 bases from V and 4 from J, leaving 10 bases between them. The CDR3 is CASSLDRASTEAFF. CDR3 nucleotide sequence: TGCGCCAGCAGCTTGGACAGGGCTTCCACTGAAGCTTTCTTT.

The sample holds many counts of this clonotype. The rearrangement uses TRBV19 and TRBJ2-6; TRBD1 or TRBD2 may be the D gene (6 bases each). CDR3 size: 17 residues. Trimming pared 0 bases from V and 2 bases from J, leaving 11 bases between. The germline gives CDR1 LNHDA, CDR2 SQIVND (reference sequence). The CDR3 DNA reads TGTGCCAGTAGTATAGATCCCGGGGGCGCTGGGGCCAACGTCCTGACTTTC. This gives the protein CASSIDPGGAGANVLTF.

This clonotype was recorded at least ten times. The genes are TRBV5-1 and TRBJ2-2, with D possibly matching TRBD2 (6 bases). The V gene's germline CDR1 is SGHRS and CDR2 YFSETQ. V was trimmed by 4 bases and J by 2 bases, leaving 15 bases between them. The CDR3 runs 16 residues. CDR3 region: CASSPAGTGNTGELFF. CDR3 in DNA: TGCGCCAGCAGCCCCGCCGGGACTGGAAACACCGGGGAGCTGTTTTTT. Complete variable domain (other parts from reference TRBV5-1 and TRBJ2-2): KAGVTQTPRYLIKTRGQQVTLSCSPISGHRSVSWYQQTPGQGLQFLFEYFSETQRNKGNFPGRFSGRQFSNSRSEMNVSTLELGDSALYLCASSPAGTGNTGELFFGEGSRLTVL.

This chain joins TRBV7-9 and TRBJ1-4, with D unclear. V shed 2 bases and J shed 5 bases, with 6 bases lying between them. CDR1 SEHNR and CDR2 FQNEAQ come from the germline V gene (reference sequence). CDR3 length: 13 residues. The DNA of the CDR3 is TGTGCCAGCAGCTTACCGGGCAATGAAAAACTGTTTTTT. This sequence encodes CASSLPGNEKLFF.

The gene calls are TRBV28 and TRBJ2-5; D possibly corresponds to TRBD2 (5 bases). Germline V gene sequence: CDR1 MDHEN, CDR2 SYDVKM. This CDR3 has 14 residues. Trimming took off 8 bases at V and 2 bases at J, with 15 bases between the two ends. The CDR3 loop reads CASYPRLIQETQYF. As DNA, the CDR3 is TGTGCCAGCTATCCCAGACTAATTCAAGAGACCCAGTACTTC.